This T cell receptor (beta chain) was sequenced in a study of blood T cell repertoires in COVID-19. For the study at large: Samples representing acute and convalescent COVID-19 were sourced from the United States, Italy and Spain. From T cells, B-cell-depleted T cells, or PBMCs came the material, which was cDNA or gDNA.

Here immunoSEQ multiplex PCR was the method, and the copy in TCRdb shows in-frame clones only, minus some. Of about 320,000 clones in the sample, about 83% were seen once. This TCR came from a woman between 45 and 60 years old with acute or convalescent COVID-19. Sequencing used peripheral blood.

The CDR3 nucleotides are TGTGCCAGCAGTTTTACTAGAGGTGGTGAGCAGTTCTTC. Protein: CASSFTRGGEQFF. V usage is TRBV6-2 or TRBV6-3 and J usage is TRBJ2-1; D is possibly TRBD2 (5 bases). Germline CDR1 is MNHEY and CDR2 is SVGEGT. The germline V and J ends were trimmed by 4 bases and 9 bases, with 13 bases remaining between them. There are 13 residues in the CDR3.